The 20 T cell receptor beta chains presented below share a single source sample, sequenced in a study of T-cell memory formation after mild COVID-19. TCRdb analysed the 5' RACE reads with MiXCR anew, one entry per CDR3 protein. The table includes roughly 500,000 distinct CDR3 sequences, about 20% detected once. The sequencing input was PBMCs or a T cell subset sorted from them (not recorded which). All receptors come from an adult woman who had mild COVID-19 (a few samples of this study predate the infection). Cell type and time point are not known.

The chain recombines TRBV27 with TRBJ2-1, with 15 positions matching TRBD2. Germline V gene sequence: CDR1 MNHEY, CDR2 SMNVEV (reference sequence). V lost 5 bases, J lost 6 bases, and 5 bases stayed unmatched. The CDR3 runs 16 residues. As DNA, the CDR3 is TGTGCCAGCAGTCCAGGGACTAGCGGGGGGTTCAATGAGCAGTTCTTC. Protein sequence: CASSPGTSGGFNEQFF.

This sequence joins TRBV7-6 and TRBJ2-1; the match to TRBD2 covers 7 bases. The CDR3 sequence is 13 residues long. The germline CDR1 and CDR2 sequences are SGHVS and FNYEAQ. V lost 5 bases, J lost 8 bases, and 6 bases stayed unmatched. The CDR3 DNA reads TGTGCCAGCAGCCTGGGACGGGGGGATGAGCAGTTCTTC. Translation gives CASSLGRGDEQFF.

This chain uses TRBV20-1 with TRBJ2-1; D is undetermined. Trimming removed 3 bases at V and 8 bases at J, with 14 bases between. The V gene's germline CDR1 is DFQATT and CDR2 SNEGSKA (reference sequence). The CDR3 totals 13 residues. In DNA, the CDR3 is TGCAGTGCTAGTATATTTCTCCGGGATGAGCAGTTCTTC. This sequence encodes CSASIFLRDEQFF.

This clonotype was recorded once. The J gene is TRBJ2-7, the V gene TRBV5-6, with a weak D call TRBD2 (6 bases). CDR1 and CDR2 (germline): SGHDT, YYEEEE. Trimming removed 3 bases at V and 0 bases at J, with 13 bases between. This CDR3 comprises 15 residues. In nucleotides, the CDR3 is TGTGCCAGCAGCTGGGGGGTTTCAAGCTCCTACGAGCAGTACTTC. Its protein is CASSWGVSSSYEQYF.

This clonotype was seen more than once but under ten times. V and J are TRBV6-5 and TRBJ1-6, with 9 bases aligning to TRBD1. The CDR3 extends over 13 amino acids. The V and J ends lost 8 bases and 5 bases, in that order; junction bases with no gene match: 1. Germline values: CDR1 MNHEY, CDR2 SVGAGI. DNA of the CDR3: TGTGCCAGCCGGGACAGGGATAATTCACCCCTCCACTTT. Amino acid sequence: CASRDRDNSPLHF.

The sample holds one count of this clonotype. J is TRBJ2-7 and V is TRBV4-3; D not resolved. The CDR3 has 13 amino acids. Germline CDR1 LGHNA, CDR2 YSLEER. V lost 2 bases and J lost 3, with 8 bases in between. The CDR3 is CASSQIGDYEQYF. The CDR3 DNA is TGCGCCAGCAGCCAAATTGGGGACTACGAGCAGTACTTC.

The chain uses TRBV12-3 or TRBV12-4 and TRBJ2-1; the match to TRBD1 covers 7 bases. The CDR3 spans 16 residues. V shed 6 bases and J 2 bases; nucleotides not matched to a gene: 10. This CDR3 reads CASSLPLGQTYNEQFF. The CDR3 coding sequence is TGTGCCAGCAGCCTGCCACTGGGACAGACCTACAATGAGCAGTTCTTC.

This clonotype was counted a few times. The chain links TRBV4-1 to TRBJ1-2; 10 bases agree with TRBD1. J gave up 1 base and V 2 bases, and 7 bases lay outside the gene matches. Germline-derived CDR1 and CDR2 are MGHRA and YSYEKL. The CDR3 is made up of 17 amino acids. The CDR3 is CASSQRPGTGDNYGYTF. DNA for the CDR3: TGCGCCAGCAGCCAACGACCGGGGACAGGGGATAACTATGGCTACACCTTC.

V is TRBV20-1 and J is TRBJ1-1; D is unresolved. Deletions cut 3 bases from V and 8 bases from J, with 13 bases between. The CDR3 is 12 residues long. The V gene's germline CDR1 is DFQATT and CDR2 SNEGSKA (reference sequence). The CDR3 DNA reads TGCAGTGCTAGTAAGGGTCGTCTCGAAGCTTTCTTT. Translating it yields CSASKGRLEAFF.

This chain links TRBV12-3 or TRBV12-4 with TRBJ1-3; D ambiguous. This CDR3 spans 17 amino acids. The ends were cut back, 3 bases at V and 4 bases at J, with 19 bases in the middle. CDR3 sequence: CASSFLVGRSGGNTIYF. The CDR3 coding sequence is TGTGCCAGCAGTTTTCTAGTGGGTCGTTCTGGGGGAAACACCATATATTTT.

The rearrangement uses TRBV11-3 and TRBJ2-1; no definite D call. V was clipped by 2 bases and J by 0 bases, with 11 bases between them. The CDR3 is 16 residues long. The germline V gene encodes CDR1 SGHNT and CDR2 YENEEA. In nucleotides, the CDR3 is TGTGCCAGCAGCTTACCATCCGGGCGCTCCTACAATGAGCAGTTCTTC. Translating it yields CASSLPSGRSYNEQFF. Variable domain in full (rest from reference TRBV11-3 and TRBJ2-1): EAGVVQSPRYKIIEKKQPVAFWCNPISGHNTLYWYLQNLGQGPELLIRYENEEAVDDSQLPKDRFSAERLKGVDSTLKIQPAELGDSAVYLCASSLPSGRSYNEQFFGPGTRLTVL.

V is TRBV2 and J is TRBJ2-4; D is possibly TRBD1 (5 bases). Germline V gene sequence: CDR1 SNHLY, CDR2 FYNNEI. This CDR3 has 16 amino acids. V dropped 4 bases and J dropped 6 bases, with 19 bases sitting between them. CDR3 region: CASSGGLGSTGNIQYF. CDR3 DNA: TGTGCCAGCAGTGGTGGTTTGGGCAGCACAGGAAACATTCAGTACTTC.

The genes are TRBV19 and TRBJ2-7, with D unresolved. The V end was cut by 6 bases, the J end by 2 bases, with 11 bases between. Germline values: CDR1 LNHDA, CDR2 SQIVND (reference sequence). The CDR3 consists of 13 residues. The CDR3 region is CASSAALTYEQYF. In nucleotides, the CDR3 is TGTGCCAGTAGCGCGGCCCTGACCTACGAGCAGTACTTC.

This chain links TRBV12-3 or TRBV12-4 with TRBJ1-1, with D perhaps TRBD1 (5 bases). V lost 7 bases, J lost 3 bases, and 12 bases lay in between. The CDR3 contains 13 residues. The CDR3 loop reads CASIHWGDTEAFF. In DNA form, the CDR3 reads TGTGCCAGCATTCACTGGGGGGACACTGAAGCTTTCTTT.

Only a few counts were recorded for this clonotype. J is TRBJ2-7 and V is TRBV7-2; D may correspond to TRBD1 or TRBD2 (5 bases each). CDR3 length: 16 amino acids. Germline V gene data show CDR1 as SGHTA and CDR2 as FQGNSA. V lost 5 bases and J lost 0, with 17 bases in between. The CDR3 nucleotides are TGTGCCAGCAGCCCCCCAGGGAGCCGAAGCTCCTACGAGCAGTACTTC. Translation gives CASSPPGSRSSYEQYF.

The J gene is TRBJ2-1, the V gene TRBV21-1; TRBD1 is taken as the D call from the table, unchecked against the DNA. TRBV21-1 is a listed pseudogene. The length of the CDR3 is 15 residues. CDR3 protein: CASSNSGTGDNEQFF. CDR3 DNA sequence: TGTGCCAGCAGCAACTCCGGGACAGGGGACAATGAGCAGTTCTTC.

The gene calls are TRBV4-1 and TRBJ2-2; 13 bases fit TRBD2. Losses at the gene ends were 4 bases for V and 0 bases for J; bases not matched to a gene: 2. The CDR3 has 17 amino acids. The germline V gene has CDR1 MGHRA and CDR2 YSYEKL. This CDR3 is CASSPLAGGPNTGELFF. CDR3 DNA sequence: TGCGCCAGCAGCCCACTAGCGGGGGGGCCGAACACCGGGGAGCTGTTTTTT.

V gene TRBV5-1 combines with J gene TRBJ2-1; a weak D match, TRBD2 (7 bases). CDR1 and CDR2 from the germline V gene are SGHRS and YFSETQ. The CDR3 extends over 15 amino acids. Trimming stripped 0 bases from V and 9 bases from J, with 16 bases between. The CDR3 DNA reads TGCGCCAGCAGCTTGGATCTGCGGGGGCCGGGTGAGCAGTTCTTC. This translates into CASSLDLRGPGEQFF. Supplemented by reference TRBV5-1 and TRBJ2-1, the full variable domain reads KAGVTQTPRYLIKTRGQQVTLSCSPISGHRSVSWYQQTPGQGLQFLFEYFSETQRNKGNFPGRFSGRQFSNSRSEMNVSTLELGDSALYLCASSLDLRGPGEQFFGPGTRLTVL.

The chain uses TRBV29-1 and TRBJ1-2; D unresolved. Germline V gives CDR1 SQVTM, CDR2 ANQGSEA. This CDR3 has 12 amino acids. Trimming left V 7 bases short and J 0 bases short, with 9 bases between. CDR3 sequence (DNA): TGCAGCGCTCTCCGTTCTAACTATGGCTACACCTTC. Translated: CSALRSNYGYTF.

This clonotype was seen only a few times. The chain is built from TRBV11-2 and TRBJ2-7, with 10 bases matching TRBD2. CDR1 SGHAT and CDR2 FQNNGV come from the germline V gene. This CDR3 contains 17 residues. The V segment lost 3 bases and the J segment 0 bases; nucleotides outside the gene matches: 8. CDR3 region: CASSLLTSGPDSYEQYF. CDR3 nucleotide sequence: TGTGCCAGCAGCTTGCTGACTAGCGGGCCCGACTCCTACGAGCAGTACTTC.